Included here is one T cell receptor (beta chain) sequence, with context. Libraries were prepared by immunoSEQ multiplex PCR; TCRdb keeps only in-frame clonotypes and omits some of them. The sample yields around 170,000 clones, about 88% seen once. This sample stems from a study of radiation and T cells in renal cell carcinoma. Germline V gene sequence: CDR1 MDHEN, CDR2 SYDVKM. V was trimmed by 3 bases and J by 2 bases, leaving 8 bases between them. This CDR3 region has 15 residues. Time point described: blood 4 weeks post-SBRT, at nephrectomy. Treatment noted: 15 Gy SBRT to primary tumor, nephrectomy 4 weeks later.

The chain is built from TRBV28 and TRBJ2-6; D is undetermined. This TCR was sampled from a woman between 50 and 59 years old with renal cell carcinoma. The source material was blood, sampled from a patient whose treatment included radiotherapy and nephrectomy. The CDR3: CASSLLGTGANVLTF. The CDR3 DNA is TGTGCCAGCAGTTTGCTAGGGACTGGGGCCAACGTCCTGACTTTC.